This is a list of T cell receptor beta chains from one sample in a study of beta chain features in type 1 diabetes. TCRdb's table, derived via immunoSEQ multiplex PCR, lists solely in-frame clones and lacks some. The table records 100,000 to 150,000 clones, 9% of them present only once. Sequenced: central memory CD4+ T cells from blood. These receptors all come from a young man with type 1 diabetes. Both conserved end residues are part of each CDR3. Each record gives: clone size, D gene, J gene, V gene, CDR3 protein, CDR3 DNA. A D gene is named only where the DNA matches it firmly. The size field is filled for only some rows; it gives once, few, many or a size class.

few TRBD2 TRBJ2-3 TRBV7-3 CASSSRGTRTDTQYF TGTGCCAGCAGCTCGCGGGGGACCCGGACAGATACGCAGTATTTT
NA NA TRBJ2-7 TRBV6-6 CASSYREPLIF TGTGCCAGCAGTTACCGTGAACCCCTAATATTC
NA NA TRBJ2-3 TRBV27 CASSPWTGTDTQYF TGTGCCAGCAGTCCATGGACAGGCACAGATACGCAGTATTTT
few NA TRBJ1-5 TRBV10-3 CAISESMAGPQGPQHF TGTGCCATCAGTGAGTCGATGGCAGGGCCCCAAGGGCCCCAGCATTTT
few NA TRBJ1-1 TRBV7-9 CASSRGWKTEAFF TGTGCCAGCAGCCGCGGGTGGAAGACTGAAGCTTTCTTT
few TRBD1 TRBJ1-5 TRBV29-1 CSVEAGTGQPQHF TGCAGCGTTGAGGCCGGGACAGGACAGCCCCAGCATTTT
NA TRBD1 TRBJ1-5 TRBV18 CASSPVYRGKMGNQPQHF TGTGCCAGCTCACCAGTATACAGGGGAAAGATGGGCAATCAGCCCCAGCATTTT
NA TRBD1 TRBJ2-7 TRBV11-3 CASSPGTGLGYEQYF TGTGCCAGCAGCCCCGGGACAGGGTTAGGCTACGAGCAGTACTTC
NA TRBD2 TRBJ2-3 TRBV6-6 CASSPSGSTDTQYF TGTGCCAGCAGTCCTAGCGGGAGCACAGATACGCAGTATTTT
NA NA TRBJ1-1 TRBV18 CASSPDSRNTEAFF TGTGCCAGCTCACCGGACAGTAGGAACACTGAAGCTTTCTTT
NA NA TRBJ1-2 TRBV9 CASAGYFASGYTF TGTGCCAGCGCGGGGTATTTTGCGAGTGGCTACACCTTC
few TRBD1 TRBJ2-7 TRBV18 CASSLQGAYEQYF TGTGCCAGCTCTTTACAGGGGGCGTACGAGCAGTACTTC
few NA TRBJ1-1 TRBV7-9 CASSADPGGITEAFF TGTGCCAGCAGCGCGGACCCTGGAGGCATCACTGAAGCTTTCTTT
few NA TRBJ2-7 TRBV2 CASTRDSYEQYF TGTGCCAGCACCAGGGACTCCTACGAGCAGTACTTC
few TRBD2 TRBJ2-3 TRBV30 CAWRGLASTDTQYF TGTGCCTGGAGGGGACTAGCCAGCACAGATACGCAGTATTTT
few TRBD1 TRBJ1-5 TRBV4-1 CASSPTTGWYQPQHF TGCGCCAGCAGCCCAACGACAGGGTGGTATCAGCCCCAGCATTTT
NA NA TRBJ2-5 TRBV11-1 CASSLEGFLETQYF TGTGCCAGCAGCTTAGAGGGGTTCCTGGAGACCCAGTACTTC
few TRBD1 TRBJ1-1 TRBV2 CASSHETGGNTEAFF TGTGCCAGCAGTCATGAGACAGGGGGGAACACTGAAGCTTTCTTT
few TRBD1 TRBJ1-5 TRBV28 CASSTAGTGGVQPQHF TGTGCCAGCAGCACGGCCGGGACAGGGGGCGTGCAGCCCCAGCATTTT
NA NA TRBJ2-1 TRBV5-4 CASTMAGGTYNEQFF TGTGCCAGCACCATGGCCGGCGGCACCTACAATGAGCAGTTCTTC
NA TRBD1 TRBJ1-1 TRBV5-1 CASSGGQGGTEAFF TGCGCCAGCAGCGGAGGACAGGGTGGGACTGAAGCTTTCTTT
NA NA TRBJ1-3 TRBV18 CASSPAGTGNTIYF TGTGCCAGCTCACCAGCAGGGACTGGAAACACCATATATTTT
NA TRBD1 TRBJ2-1 TRBV5-1 CASSLDRVWSEQFF TGCGCCAGCAGCTTAGACAGGGTGTGGAGTGAGCAGTTCTTC
few TRBD1 TRBJ1-1 TRBV29-1 CSVVRDSLMNTEAFF TGCAGCGTTGTTCGGGACAGTCTTATGAACACTGAAGCTTTCTTT
NA TRBD1 TRBJ1-2 TRBV28 CASSFLTGGYGYTF TGTGCCAGCAGTTTCCTGACAGGGGGCTATGGCTACACCTTC
NA NA TRBJ2-7 TRBV28 CASTNPMYYEQYF TGTGCCAGCACCAACCCTATGTACTACGAGCAGTACTTC
NA NA TRBJ2-6 TRBV30 CAWSVGGANVLTF TGTGCCTGGAGTGTCGGTGGGGCCAACGTCCTGACTTTC
NA NA TRBJ1-2 TRBV2 CASSEPGHIGYTF TGTGCCAGCAGTGAGCCGGGACACATTGGCTACACCTTC
NA NA TRBJ2-3 TRBV10-3 CAISDRDTQYF TGTGCCATCAGTGACAGAGATACGCAGTATTTT
few TRBD2 TRBJ2-1 TRBV5-1 CASSPDERTSGGYNEQFF TGCGCCAGCAGCCCAGATGAGAGGACTAGCGGGGGTTACAATGAGCAGTTCTTC
few NA TRBJ2-3 TRBV7-8 CASSLYGDLGDTQYF TGTGCCAGCAGCTTATACGGGGATCTGGGAGATACGCAGTATTTT
NA TRBD2 TRBJ2-7 TRBV7-2 CASRLAGSYEQYF TGTGCCAGCAGGCTAGCGGGCTCCTACGAGCAGTACTTC
NA TRBD2 TRBJ2-3 TRBV11-2 CASSSGLASRGTDTQYF TGTGCCAGCAGCTCGGGACTAGCGAGCCGGGGCACAGATACGCAGTATTTT
few NA TRBJ1-1 TRBV29-1 CSVVVTEAFF TGCAGCGTTGTCGTGACTGAAGCTTTCTTT
few NA TRBJ2-1 TRBV2 CASTGGGAYNEQFF TGTGCCAGCACAGGCGGGGGCGCCTACAATGAGCAGTTCTTC
few NA TRBJ1-1 TRBV19 CASSAASGRAFF TGTGCCAGTAGTGCCGCCAGCGGTCGAGCTTTCTTT
NA NA TRBJ2-3 TRBV5-8 CASSPDFGTDTQYF TGTGCCAGCAGCCCCGACTTTGGCACAGATACGCAGTATTTT
NA NA TRBJ2-2 TRBV5-6 CASTNPVAADKNTGELFF TGTGCCAGCACCAACCCGGTCGCAGCGGATAAGAACACCGGGGAGCTGTTTTTT
few TRBD1 TRBJ1-1 TRBV28 CASYSGGRGEAFF TGTGCCAGCTACTCAGGGGGAAGAGGTGAAGCTTTCTTT
NA NA TRBJ1-4 TRBV5-1 CASSSQSREDEKLFF TGCGCCAGCAGCTCCCAATCTCGGGAAGACGAAAAACTGTTTTTT
few NA TRBJ2-7 TRBV29-1 CSAVLPSYEQYF TGCAGCGCGGTTCTACCTTCCTACGAGCAGTACTTC
NA NA TRBJ1-6 TRBV7-9 CASSTQEFSPLHF TGTGCCAGCAGCACCCAAGAGTTTTCACCCCTCCACTTT
NA TRBD1 TRBJ1-2 TRBV7-2 CASSTYRGRNYGYTF TGTGCCAGCAGCACGTACAGGGGGCGCAACTATGGCTACACCTTC
few TRBD1 TRBJ2-5 TRBV5-4 CASRIGQGRQETQYF TGTGCCAGCAGAATTGGACAGGGGAGGCAAGAGACCCAGTACTTC
NA NA TRBJ1-2 TRBV6-1 CASSIELDSNYGYTF TGTGCCAGCAGCATCGAACTCGACAGTAACTATGGCTACACCTTC
NA NA TRBJ2-7 TRBV29-1 CSVESAYEQYF TGCAGCGTTGAGAGTGCCTACGAGCAGTACTTC
few NA TRBJ2-5 TRBV7-2 CASSPKETQYF TGTGCCAGCAGCCCCAAAGAGACCCAGTACTTC
few NA TRBJ2-3 TRBV27 CASSPWATITDTQYF TGTGCCAGCAGTCCATGGGCCACAATAACAGATACGCAGTATTTT
NA NA TRBJ2-7 TRBV5-1 CASSLNAGGYEQYF TGCGCCAGCAGCTTGAACGCTGGAGGATACGAGCAGTACTTC
NA NA TRBJ1-2 TRBV6-5 CASARGGGGYTF TGTGCCAGCGCCCGGGGTGGGGGCGGCTACACCTTC
few NA TRBJ1-3 TRBV5-1 CASSEDNRNTIYF TGCGCCAGCAGCGAAGACAACAGAAACACCATATATTTT
NA NA TRBJ2-7 TRBV9 CASSSEAYEQYF TGTGCCAGCAGCTCAGAAGCCTACGAGCAGTACTTC